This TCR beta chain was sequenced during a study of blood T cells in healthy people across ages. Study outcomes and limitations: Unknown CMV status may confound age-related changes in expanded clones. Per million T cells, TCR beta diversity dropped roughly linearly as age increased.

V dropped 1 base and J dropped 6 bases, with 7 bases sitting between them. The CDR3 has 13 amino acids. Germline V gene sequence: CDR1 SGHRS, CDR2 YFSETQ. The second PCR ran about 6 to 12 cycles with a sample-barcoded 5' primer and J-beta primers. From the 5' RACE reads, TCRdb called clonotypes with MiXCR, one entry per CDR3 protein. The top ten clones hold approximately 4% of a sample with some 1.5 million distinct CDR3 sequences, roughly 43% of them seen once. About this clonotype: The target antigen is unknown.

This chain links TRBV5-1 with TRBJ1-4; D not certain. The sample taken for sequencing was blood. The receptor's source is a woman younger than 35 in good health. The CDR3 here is CASSLRQYEKLFF. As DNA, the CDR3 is TGCGCCAGCAGCTTGAGGCAGTATGAAAAACTGTTTTTT.